This TCR beta chain was recovered during a study of T cell responses to AZD1222 COVID-19 vaccine. Study results and limitations: When two AZD1222 doses had been given, Spike-specific TCR breadth and depth rose. Across the whole spike, CD4 TCRs peaked at regions 160-218 and 743-854. Sampled repertoires all dated from after the peak T cell response.

As concerns this clone: The antigen is not known.

V was trimmed by 2 bases and J by 2 bases, leaving 6 bases between them. The CDR3 extends over 13 amino acids. Germline V gene data show CDR1 as MNHEY and CDR2 as SVGEGT. Produced via immunoSEQ multiplex PCR; TCRdb's table is partial and in-frame only. In the table there are 120,000 or so clones, around 89% of which are singletons. The sequence derives from an adult who received the AZD1222 COVID-19 vaccine. This chain uses TRBV6-2 or TRBV6-3 with TRBJ1-2; the D is unclear. The sequencing used peripheral blood, collected 28 days after the second AZD1222 dose. CDR3: CASSYMDNYGYTF. Written as DNA, the CDR3 is TGTGCCAGCAGTTACATGGACAACTATGGCTACACCTTC.